Sequencing of this T cell receptor beta chain was carried out in a study of CD8+ T cells in alopecia areata. The ends were cut back, 0 bases at V and 8 bases at J, with 17 bases in the middle. The CDR3 runs 16 residues. Germline-derived CDR1 and CDR2 are LGHNA and YNFKEQ. Extraction and reverse transcription of RNA yielded cDNA as the sequencing template. Only in-frame clones appear in the TCRdb table, and some are missing; sequencing was by immunoSEQ multiplex PCR. This sample has around 170,000 clones, with approximately 50% found just once. As regards this clone: The antigen remains undetermined.

Treatment in this sample: oral pan-JAK inhibitor, 5-10 mg twice daily. Study findings and constraints: Whether baseline CD8+ expansion is linked to response remains uncertain, given a single nonresponder. A great number of expanded lesional clones endured in scalp and blood during tofacitinib. For patients receiving tofacitinib, scalp clonality and expanded CD8+ clones among the top 100 significantly decreased.

This receptor was taken from a human donor with alopecia areata. The sample here was CD8+ T cells sorted from blood, taken around week 54, from a patient treated with tofacitinib. The rearrangement uses TRBV4-2 and TRBJ2-1; D gene uncertain. The CDR3 DNA is TGTGCCAGCAGCCAAGATAAGTTCAAACTAACCCATGAGCAGTTCTTC. This sequence encodes CASSQDKFKLTHEQFF.